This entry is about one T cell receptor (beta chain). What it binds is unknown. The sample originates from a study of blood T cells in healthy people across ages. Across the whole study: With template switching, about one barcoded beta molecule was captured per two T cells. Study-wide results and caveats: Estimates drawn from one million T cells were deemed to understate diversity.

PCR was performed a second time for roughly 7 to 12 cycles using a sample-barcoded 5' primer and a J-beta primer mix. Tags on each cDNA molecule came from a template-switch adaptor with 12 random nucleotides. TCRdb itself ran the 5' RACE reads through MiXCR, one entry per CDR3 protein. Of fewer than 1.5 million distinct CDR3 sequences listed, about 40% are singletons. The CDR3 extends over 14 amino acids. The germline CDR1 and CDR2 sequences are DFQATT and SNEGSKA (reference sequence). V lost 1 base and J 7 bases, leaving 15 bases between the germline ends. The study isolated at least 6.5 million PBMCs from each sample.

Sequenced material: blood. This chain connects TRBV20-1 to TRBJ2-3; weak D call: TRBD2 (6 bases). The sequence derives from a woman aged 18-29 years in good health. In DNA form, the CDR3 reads TGCAGTGCTAGAGGGGCGGGGAAAGGTTATACGCAGTATTTT. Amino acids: CSARGAGKGYTQYF.